This entry is about one TCR beta chain. The antigen is undetermined. This sample stems from a study of T cell responses to AZD1222 COVID-19 vaccine. General study findings and limits: The donors showed a predominance of white British ancestry and of females, with possible underestimation of clonal diversity. Among vaccine-associated CD4 TCRs, coverage spanned spike, with dominance at 160-218 and 743-854. Of the AZD1222 recipients, only six or seven were seropositive at baseline.

Trimming took 5 bases from V and 6 from J, leaving 14 bases between them. The germline CDR1 and CDR2 sequences are LNHDA and SQIVND (reference sequence). The CDR3 covers 13 residues. TCRdb keeps only in-frame clones here, not all; method: immunoSEQ multiplex PCR. The sample records 150,000 to 200,000 clones, 90% being singletons. This sample comprised peripheral blood, obtained on day 0 of AZD1222 vaccination. The chain has TRBV19 and TRBJ2-7; unclear D gene. The receptor's source is an adult in good health. The CDR3 bases are TGTGCCAGTAGTCGCACACCGAACTCCGAGCAGTACTTC. Its protein is CASSRTPNSEQYF. Full variable domain (missing parts from reference TRBV19 and TRBJ2-7): DGGITQSPKYLFRKEGQNVTLSCEQNLNHDAMYWYRQDPGQGLRLIYYSQIVNDFQKGDIAEGYSVSREKKESFPLTVTSAQKNPTAFYLCASSRTPNSEQYFGPGTRLTVT.